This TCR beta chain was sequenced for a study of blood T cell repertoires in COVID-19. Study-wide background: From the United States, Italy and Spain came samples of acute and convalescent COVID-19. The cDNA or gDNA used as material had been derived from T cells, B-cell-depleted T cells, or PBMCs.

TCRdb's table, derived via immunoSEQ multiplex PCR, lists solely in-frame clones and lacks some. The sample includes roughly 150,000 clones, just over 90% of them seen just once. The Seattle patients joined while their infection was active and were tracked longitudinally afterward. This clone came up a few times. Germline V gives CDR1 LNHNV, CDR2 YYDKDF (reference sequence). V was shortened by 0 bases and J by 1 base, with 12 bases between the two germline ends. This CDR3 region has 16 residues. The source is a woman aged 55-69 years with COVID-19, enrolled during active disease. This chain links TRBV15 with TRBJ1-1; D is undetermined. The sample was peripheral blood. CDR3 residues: CATSRDFQASNTEAFF. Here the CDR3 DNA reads TGTGCCACCAGCAGAGATTTCCAGGCGTCGAACACTGAAGCTTTCTTT.